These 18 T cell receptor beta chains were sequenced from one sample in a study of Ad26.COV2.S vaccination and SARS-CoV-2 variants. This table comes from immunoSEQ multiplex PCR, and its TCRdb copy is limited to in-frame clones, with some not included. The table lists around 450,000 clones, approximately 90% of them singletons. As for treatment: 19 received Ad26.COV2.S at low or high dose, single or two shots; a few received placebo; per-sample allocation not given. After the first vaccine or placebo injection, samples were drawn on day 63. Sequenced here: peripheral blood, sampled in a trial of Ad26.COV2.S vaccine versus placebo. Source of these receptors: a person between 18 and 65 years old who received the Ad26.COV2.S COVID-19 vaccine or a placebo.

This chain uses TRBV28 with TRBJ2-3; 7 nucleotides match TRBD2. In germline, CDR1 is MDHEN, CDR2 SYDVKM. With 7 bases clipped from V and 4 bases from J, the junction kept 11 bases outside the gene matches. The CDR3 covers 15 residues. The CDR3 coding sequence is TGTGCCAGCACACAAAGCGGGATAGTCCCAGATACGCAGTATTTT. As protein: CASTQSGIVPDTQYF.

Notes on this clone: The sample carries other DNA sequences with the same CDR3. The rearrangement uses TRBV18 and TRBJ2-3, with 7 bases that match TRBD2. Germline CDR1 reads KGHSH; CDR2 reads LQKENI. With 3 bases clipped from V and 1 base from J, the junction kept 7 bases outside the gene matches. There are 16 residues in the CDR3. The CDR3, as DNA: TGTGCCAGCTCACCTCCTCGGGGGGAAGGCACAGATACGCAGTATTTT. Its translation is CASSPPRGEGTDTQYF. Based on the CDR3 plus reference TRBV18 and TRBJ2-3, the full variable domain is NAGVMQNPRHLVRRRGQEARLRCSPMKGHSHVYWYRQLPEEGLKFMVYLQKENIIDESGMPKERFSAEFPKEGPSILRIQQVVRGDSAAYFCASSPPRGEGTDTQYFGPGTRLTVL.

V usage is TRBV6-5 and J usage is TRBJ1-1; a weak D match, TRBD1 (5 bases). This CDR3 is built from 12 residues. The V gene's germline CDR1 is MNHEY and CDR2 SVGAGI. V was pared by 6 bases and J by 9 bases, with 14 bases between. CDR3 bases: TGTGCCAGCAGCCCCAGGGACCACAAAGCTTTCTTT. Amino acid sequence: CASSPRDHKAFF.

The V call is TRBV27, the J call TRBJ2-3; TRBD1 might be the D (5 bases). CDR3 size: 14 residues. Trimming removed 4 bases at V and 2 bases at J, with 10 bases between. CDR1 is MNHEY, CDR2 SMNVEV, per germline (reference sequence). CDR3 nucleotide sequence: TGTGCCAGCAGTTCTACAGGTTCCACAGATACGCAGTATTTT. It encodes CASSSTGSTDTQYF.

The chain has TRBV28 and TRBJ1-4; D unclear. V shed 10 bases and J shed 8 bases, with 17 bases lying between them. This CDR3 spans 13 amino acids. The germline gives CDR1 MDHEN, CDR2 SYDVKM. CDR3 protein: CATPEKTSEKLFF. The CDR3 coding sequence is TGTGCCACACCTGAAAAAACCTCCGAAAAACTGTTTTTT.

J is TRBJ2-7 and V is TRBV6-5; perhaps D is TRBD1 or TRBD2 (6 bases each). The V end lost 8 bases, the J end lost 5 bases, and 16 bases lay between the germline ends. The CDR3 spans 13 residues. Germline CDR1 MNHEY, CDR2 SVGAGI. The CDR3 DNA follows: TGTGCCAGCCAGAAGGTGGGGGGCCACGAGCAGTACTTC. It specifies CASQKVGGHEQYF.

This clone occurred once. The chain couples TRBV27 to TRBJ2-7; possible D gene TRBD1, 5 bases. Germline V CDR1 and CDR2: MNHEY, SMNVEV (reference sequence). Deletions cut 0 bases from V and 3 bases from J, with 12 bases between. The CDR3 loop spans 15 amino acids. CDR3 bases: TGTGCCAGCAGTTTATCGACAGCAAAAATCTACGAGCAGTACTTC. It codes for CASSLSTAKIYEQYF.

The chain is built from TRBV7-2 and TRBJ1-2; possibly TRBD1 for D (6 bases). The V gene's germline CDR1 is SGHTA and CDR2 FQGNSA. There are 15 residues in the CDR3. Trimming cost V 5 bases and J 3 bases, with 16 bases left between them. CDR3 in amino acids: CASSQWAQGDYGYTF. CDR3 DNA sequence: TGTGCCAGCAGCCAGTGGGCACAGGGTGACTATGGCTACACCTTC.

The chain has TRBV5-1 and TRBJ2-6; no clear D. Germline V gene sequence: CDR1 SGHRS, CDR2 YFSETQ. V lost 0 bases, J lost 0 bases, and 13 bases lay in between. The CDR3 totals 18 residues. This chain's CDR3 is CASSLAFGQHSGANVLTF. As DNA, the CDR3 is TGCGCCAGCAGCTTGGCCTTTGGGCAGCACTCTGGGGCCAACGTCCTGACTTTC.

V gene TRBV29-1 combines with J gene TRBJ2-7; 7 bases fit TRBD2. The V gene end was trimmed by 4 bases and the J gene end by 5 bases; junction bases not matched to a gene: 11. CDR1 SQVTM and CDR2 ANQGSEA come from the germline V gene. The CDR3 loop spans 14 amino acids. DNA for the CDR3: TGCAGCGTTGCCAAGATCGGGGGGTCCCACGAGCAGTACTTC. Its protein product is CSVAKIGGSHEQYF.

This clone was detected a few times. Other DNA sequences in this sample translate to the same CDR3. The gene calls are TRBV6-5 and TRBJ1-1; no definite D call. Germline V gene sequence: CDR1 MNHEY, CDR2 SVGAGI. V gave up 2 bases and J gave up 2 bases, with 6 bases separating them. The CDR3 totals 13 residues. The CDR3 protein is CASSYGSNTEAFF. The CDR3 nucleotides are TGTGCCAGCAGTTACGGGAGTAACACTGAAGCTTTCTTT.

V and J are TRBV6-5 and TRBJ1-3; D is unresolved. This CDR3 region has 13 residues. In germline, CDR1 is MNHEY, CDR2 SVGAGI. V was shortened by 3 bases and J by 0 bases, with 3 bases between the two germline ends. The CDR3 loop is CASSYGSGNTIYF. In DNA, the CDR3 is TGTGCCAGCAGTTATGGCTCTGGAAACACCATATATTTT.

CDR3 nucleotides: TGTGCCAGCAGCCAAGATCGGCGAGTTAAGGCATTCAATGAGCAGTTCTTC. Protein sequence: CASSQDRRVKAFNEQFF. The chain links TRBV3-1 (or the pseudogene TRBV3-2) to TRBJ2-1; D gene ambiguous. Trimming left V 0 bases short and J 6 bases short, with 18 bases between. The CDR3 sequence is 17 residues long. The V gene's germline CDR1 is LGHDT and CDR2 YNNKEL (reference sequence).

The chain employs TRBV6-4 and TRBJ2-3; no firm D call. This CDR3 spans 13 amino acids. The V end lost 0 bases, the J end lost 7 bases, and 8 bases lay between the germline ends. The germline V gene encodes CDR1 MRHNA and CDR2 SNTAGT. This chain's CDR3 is CASSDSTGYTQYF. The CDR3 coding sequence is TGTGCCAGCAGTGACTCGACTGGATATACGCAGTATTTT.

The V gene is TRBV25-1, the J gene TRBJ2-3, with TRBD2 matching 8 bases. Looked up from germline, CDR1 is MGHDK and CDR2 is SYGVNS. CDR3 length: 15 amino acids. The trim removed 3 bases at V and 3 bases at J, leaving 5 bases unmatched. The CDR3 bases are TGTGCCAGCAGTGAGTTTAGCGGGGAAACAGATACGCAGTATTTT. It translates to CASSEFSGETDTQYF.

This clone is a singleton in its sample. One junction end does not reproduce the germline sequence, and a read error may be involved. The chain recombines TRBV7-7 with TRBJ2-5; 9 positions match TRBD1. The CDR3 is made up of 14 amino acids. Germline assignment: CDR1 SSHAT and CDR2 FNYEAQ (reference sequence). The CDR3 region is CASSPTGTGETQYF. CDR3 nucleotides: TGTGCTAGCAGCCCTACCGGGACAGGGGAGACCCAGTACTTC.

The CDR3, as DNA: TGTGCCAGCAGACAGGGTGAGCGTGGCTACACCTTC. This encodes CASRQGERGYTF. The V gene is TRBV6-5, the J gene TRBJ1-2, with a tentative D call TRBD1 (6 bases). In germline, CDR1 is MNHEY, CDR2 SVGAGI. The V gene lost 6 bases and the J gene lost 7 bases, with 12 bases spanning the gap. This CDR3 contains 12 residues.

The CDR3 bases are TGTGCCAGCAGCCTTAACAGGGGTTCCATGAACACTGAAGCTTTCTTT. Protein sequence: CASSLNRGSMNTEAFF. The chain links TRBV5-4 to TRBJ1-1; 7 bases map to TRBD1. Germline-derived CDR1 and CDR2 are SGHNT and YYREEE (reference sequence). With V trimmed by 4 bases and J by 0 bases, 9 bases remained unmatched. CDR3 length: 16 residues. The full variable domain, rest sourced from reference TRBV5-4 and TRBJ1-1, is ETGVTQSPTHLIKTRGQQVTLRCSSQSGHNTVSWYQQALGQGPQFIFQYYREEENGRGNFPPRFSGLQFPNYSSELNVNALELDDSALYLCASSLNRGSMNTEAFFGQGTRLTVV.